Listed below are T cell receptor beta chains from one sample, sequenced in a study of T cells after yellow fever vaccination. From the 5' RACE reads, TCRdb called clonotypes with MiXCR, one entry per CDR3 protein. This repertoire shows some 350,000 distinct CDR3 sequences, around a tenth found once; its top ten account for roughly 18%. The sample consisted of PBMCs, taken on the day of the first yellow fever vaccination. The receptor source for this set is a man younger than 30 who received the YFV17D yellow fever vaccine. The CDR3 runs from the conserved cysteine through the conserved F or W. D genes are given only for firm matches. Some rows mark clone size as missing; the rest say once, few, many or name a class of expanded clone.

v_call	cdr3_length	j_call	d_call	clone_size	cdr3_aa	cdr3_nt
TRBV20-1	14	TRBJ1-2	-	-	CSVSVLGRDYGYTF	TGCAGTGTCTCGGTATTAGGCCGCGACTATGGCTACACCTTC
TRBV15	15	TRBJ2-1	-	few	CATSRDPGSYNEQFF	TGTGCCACCAGCAGAGATCCAGGGTCCTACAATGAGCAGTTCTTC
TRBV23-1	17	TRBJ2-3	-	few	CASSQTPRRGLTDTQYF	TGCGCCAGCAGTCAAACCCCCAGGCGAGGACTCACAGATACGCAGTATTTT
TRBV5-4	14	TRBJ1-6	-	-	CASSPEGLNSPLHF	TGTGCCAGCAGCCCGGAAGGCCTTAATTCACCCCTCCACTTT
TRBV5-1	15	TRBJ2-5	TRBD2	-	CASSSSGGKEETQYF	TGCGCCAGCAGTTCTAGCGGGGGTAAAGAAGAGACCCAGTACTTC
TRBV7-9	17	TRBJ2-1	TRBD1	few	CASSSVRGTGKNREQFF	TGTGCCAGCAGTTCCGTTCGAGGGACAGGTAAAAATCGGGAGCAGTTCTTC
TRBV6-1	14	TRBJ2-7	-	many	CASSTTWNTYEQYF	TGTGCCAGCAGCACCACGTGGAATACCTACGAGCAGTACTTC
TRBV5-1	17	TRBJ2-5	-	few	CASSRGDRRHVQETQYF	TGCGCCAGCAGCCGGGGAGACAGGAGGCACGTCCAAGAGACCCAGTACTTC
TRBV15	15	TRBJ1-1	-	-	CATSRDVLMNTEAFF	TGTGCCACCAGCAGAGACGTGCTGATGAACACTGAAGCTTTCTTT
TRBV5-4	13	TRBJ2-1	-	few	CASSPWTVGEQFF	TGTGCCAGCAGCCCCTGGACAGTTGGTGAGCAGTTCTTC
TRBV7-2	16	TRBJ2-3	-	-	CASSPRGFSSTDTQYF	TGTGCCAGCAGCCCTAGGGGGTTCTCTAGCACAGATACGCAGTATTTT
TRBV5-6	16	TRBJ2-4	-	few	CASSFPTGLAKNIQYF	TGTGCCAGCAGCTTCCCGACAGGACTTGCCAAAAACATTCAGTACTTC
TRBV28	13	TRBJ2-1	-	-	CAMSPRVLYEQFF	TGTGCCATGAGCCCCCGGGTCCTCTATGAGCAGTTCTTC
TRBV20-1	15	TRBJ2-5	TRBD2	few	CSASFTSGRGETQYF	TGCAGTGCTAGTTTCACTAGCGGGAGAGGAGAGACCCAGTACTTC
TRBV6-2/TRBV6-3	15	TRBJ2-1	TRBD1	few	CASSLRDRIYNEQFF	TGTGCCAGCAGCCTCCGGGACAGGATCTACAATGAGCAGTTCTTC
TRBV5-1	15	TRBJ2-3	-	few	CASSLDRPYSDTQYF	TGCGCCAGCAGCTTGGACAGACCATATTCTGATACGCAGTATTTT
TRBV29-1	14	TRBJ2-3	TRBD1	many	CSVCRDRSTDTQYF	TGCAGCGTATGCCGGGACAGGAGCACAGATACGCAGTATTTT
TRBV7-8	15	TRBJ1-3	-	-	CASSLVFPSGNTIYF	TGTGCCAGCAGCTTAGTTTTCCCGTCTGGAAACACCATATATTTT
TRBV4-2	17	TRBJ2-2	TRBD2	-	CASSQPLAGADTGELFF	TGTGCCAGCAGCCAACCGTTAGCGGGGGCAGACACCGGGGAGCTGTTTTTT
TRBV12-3/TRBV12-4	15	TRBJ2-7	-	-	CASTGTWAGRHEQYF	TGTGCCAGCACTGGGACCTGGGCAGGGAGGCACGAGCAGTACTTC
TRBV5-4	15	TRBJ2-1	-	few	CASSLAVGGYNEQFF	TGTGCCAGCAGCTTGGCGGTTGGGGGATACAATGAGCAGTTCTTC
TRBV4-3	15	TRBJ2-7	-	few	CASSQDSHRANEQYF	TGCGCCAGCAGCCAAGATAGTCACAGGGCGAACGAGCAGTACTTC
TRBV6-6	11	TRBJ2-3	-	few	CAIQNADTQYF	TGTGCCATACAAAATGCAGATACGCAGTATTTT
TRBV18	13	TRBJ2-1	-	-	CASTPRGADEQFF	TGTGCCAGCACACCCCGGGGGGCGGATGAGCAGTTCTTC
TRBV19	12	TRBJ1-6	-	-	CASRDPHSPLHF	TGTGCCAGTCGGGACCCACATTCACCCCTCCACTTT
TRBV20-1	16	TRBJ1-1	TRBD1	few	CSARDLNRGYEDEAFF	TGCAGTGCTAGAGATCTAAACAGGGGGTACGAGGATGAAGCTTTCTTT
TRBV27	15	TRBJ1-4	-	few	CASGRTGALNEKLFF	TGTGCCAGCGGACGGACCGGAGCCCTTAATGAAAAACTGTTTTTT
TRBV6-1	16	TRBJ1-2	-	-	CASSRGGGHVNYGYTF	TGTGCCAGCAGTAGGGGGGGGGGGCACGTTAACTATGGCTACACCTTC
TRBV4-2	15	TRBJ2-3	-	-	CASSQEGPLTDTQYF	TGTGCCAGCTCTCAAGAGGGCCCCCTCACAGATACGCAGTATTTT
TRBV25-1	13	TRBJ1-2	-	few	CASSGGLGDGYTF	TGTGCCAGCAGTGGGGGCCTGGGGGATGGCTACACCTTC
TRBV9	14	TRBJ2-2	-	few	CASSVVVSDGELFF	TGTGCCAGCAGCGTAGTGGTGTCGGACGGGGAGCTGTTTTTT
TRBV6-2/TRBV6-3	15	TRBJ2-1	-	few	CASSPGQPGYNEQFF	TGTGCCAGCAGCCCGGGCCAGCCGGGGTACAATGAGCAGTTCTTC
TRBV20-1	14	TRBJ2-1	-	-	CSATVRGLYNEQFF	TGCAGTGCTACGGTTCGGGGCTTGTACAATGAGCAGTTCTTC
TRBV7-2	14	TRBJ2-3	-	few	CASSIDRISDTQYF	TGTGCCAGCAGCATAGATAGGATCTCAGATACGCAGTATTTT
TRBV6-5	15	TRBJ2-3	-	-	CASSYWQTSTDTQYF	TGTGCCAGCAGTTATTGGCAGACGAGCACAGATACGCAGTATTTT
TRBV18	17	TRBJ2-3	-	-	CASSPPGLGRVRDTQYF	TGTGCCAGCTCACCACCGGGGCTGGGGAGAGTTCGGGATACGCAGTATTTT
TRBV20-1	16	TRBJ2-1	-	few	CSARAPSSTPYNEQFF	TGCAGTGCTAGAGCACCCTCCAGTACCCCCTACAATGAGCAGTTCTTC
TRBV12-5	14	TRBJ2-2	-	-	CASGYTGLTGELFF	TGTGCTAGTGGTTATACAGGGCTCACCGGGGAGCTGTTTTTT
TRBV5-1	13	TRBJ2-3	-	-	CASTSRGADTQYF	TGCGCCAGCACATCTCGAGGGGCAGATACGCAGTATTTT
TRBV4-1	17	TRBJ1-4	-	few	CASSQDDRGYVDEKLFF	TGCGCCAGCAGCCAAGATGACCGGGGGTATGTGGATGAAAAACTGTTTTTT
TRBV5-1	15	TRBJ2-7	TRBD2	many	CASSLALAGGYEQYF	TGCGCCAGCAGCTTGGCCCTAGCGGGGGGCTACGAGCAGTACTTC
TRBV7-2	13	TRBJ2-5	-	many	CASSSETRETQYF	TGTGCCAGCAGCTCGGAAACACGAGAGACCCAGTACTTC
TRBV29-1	12	TRBJ2-1	-	many	CSCRDPLDEQFF	TGCAGCTGTCGGGACCCCCTCGATGAGCAGTTCTTC
TRBV12-3/TRBV12-4	13	TRBJ1-1	TRBD1	-	CASRTTQGAGAFF	TGTGCCAGCAGGACGACCCAGGGGGCAGGAGCTTTCTTT